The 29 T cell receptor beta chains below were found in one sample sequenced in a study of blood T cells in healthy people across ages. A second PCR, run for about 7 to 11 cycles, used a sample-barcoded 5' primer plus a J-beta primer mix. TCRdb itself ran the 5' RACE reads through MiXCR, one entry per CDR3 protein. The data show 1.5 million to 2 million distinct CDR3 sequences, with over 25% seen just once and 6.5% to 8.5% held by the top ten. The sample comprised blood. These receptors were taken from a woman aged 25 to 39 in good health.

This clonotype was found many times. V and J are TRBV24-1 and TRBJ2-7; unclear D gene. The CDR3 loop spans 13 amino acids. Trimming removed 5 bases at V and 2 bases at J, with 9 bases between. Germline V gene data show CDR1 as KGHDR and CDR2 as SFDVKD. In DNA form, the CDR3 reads TGTGCCACCAGTGTCGGGCCCACCTACGAGCAGTACTTC. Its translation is CATSVGPTYEQYF.

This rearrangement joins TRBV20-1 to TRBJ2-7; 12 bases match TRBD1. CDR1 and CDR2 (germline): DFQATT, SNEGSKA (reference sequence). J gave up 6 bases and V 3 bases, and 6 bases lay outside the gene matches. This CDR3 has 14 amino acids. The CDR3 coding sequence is TGCAGTGCTAGCGGGACAGGGGGCACCTCCGAGCAGTACTTC. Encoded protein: CSASGTGGTSEQYF.

CDR3 loop: CSVEDSARSYTF. The CDR3 DNA reads TGCAGCGTTGAAGATTCTGCGCGGTCCTACACCTTC. V gene TRBV29-1 combines with J gene TRBJ1-2; D is uncertain. This CDR3 is built from 12 residues. Germline V gene lookup returns CDR1 SQVTM and CDR2 ANQGSEA. Deletions cut 0 bases from V and 10 bases from J, with 12 bases between.

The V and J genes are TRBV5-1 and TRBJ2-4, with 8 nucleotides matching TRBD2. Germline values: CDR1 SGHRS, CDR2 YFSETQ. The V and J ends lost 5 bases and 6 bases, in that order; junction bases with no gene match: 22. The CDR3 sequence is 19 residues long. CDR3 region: CASRPQDLSGRGVPNIQYF. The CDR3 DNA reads TGCGCCAGCAGACCGCAGGACCTGAGCGGGAGAGGGGTTCCAAACATTCAGTACTTC. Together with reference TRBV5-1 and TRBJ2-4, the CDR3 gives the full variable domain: KAGVTQTPRYLIKTRGQQVTLSCSPISGHRSVSWYQQTPGQGLQFLFEYFSETQRNKGNFPGRFSGRQFSNSRSEMNVSTLELGDSALYLCASRPQDLSGRGVPNIQYFGAGTRLSVL.

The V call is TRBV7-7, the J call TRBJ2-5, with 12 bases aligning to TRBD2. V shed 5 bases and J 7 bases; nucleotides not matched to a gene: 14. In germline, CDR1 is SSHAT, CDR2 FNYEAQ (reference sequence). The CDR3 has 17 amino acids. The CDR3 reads CASSTLAGGFPPGTQYF. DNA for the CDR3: TGTGCCAGCAGCACTCTAGCGGGAGGGTTCCCACCCGGGACCCAGTACTTC.

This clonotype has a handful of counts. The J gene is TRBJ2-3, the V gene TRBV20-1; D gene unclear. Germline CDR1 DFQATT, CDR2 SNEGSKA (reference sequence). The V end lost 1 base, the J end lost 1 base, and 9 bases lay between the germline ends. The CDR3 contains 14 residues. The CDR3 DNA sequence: TGCAGTGCTAGAGCCAATTTGGGCACAGATACGCAGTATTTT. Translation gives CSARANLGTDTQYF.

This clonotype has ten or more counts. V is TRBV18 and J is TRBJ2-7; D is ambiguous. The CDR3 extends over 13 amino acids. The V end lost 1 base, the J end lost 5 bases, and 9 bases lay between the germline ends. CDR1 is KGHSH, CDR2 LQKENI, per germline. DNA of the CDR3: TGTGCCAGCTCACCACGGCAGTACCACGAGCAGTACTTC. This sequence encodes CASSPRQYHEQYF. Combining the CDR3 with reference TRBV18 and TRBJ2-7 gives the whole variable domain NAGVMQNPRHLVRRRGQEARLRCSPMKGHSHVYWYRQLPEEGLKFMVYLQKENIIDESGMPKERFSAEFPKEGPSILRIQQVVRGDSAAYFCASSPRQYHEQYFGPGTRLTVT.

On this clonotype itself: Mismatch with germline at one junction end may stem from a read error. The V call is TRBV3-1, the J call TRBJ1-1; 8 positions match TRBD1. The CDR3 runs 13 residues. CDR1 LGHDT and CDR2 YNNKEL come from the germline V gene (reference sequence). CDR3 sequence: CTSRVTGGTEAFF. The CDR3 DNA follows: TGTACCAGCAGGGTAACAGGGGGCACTGAAGCTTTCTTT.

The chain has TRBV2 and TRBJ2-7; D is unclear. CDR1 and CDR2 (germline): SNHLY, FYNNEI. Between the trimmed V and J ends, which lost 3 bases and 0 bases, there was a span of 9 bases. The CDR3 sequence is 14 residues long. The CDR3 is CASSEGLDSYEQYF. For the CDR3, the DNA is TGTGCCAGCAGTGAGGGTCTAGACTCCTACGAGCAGTACTTC.

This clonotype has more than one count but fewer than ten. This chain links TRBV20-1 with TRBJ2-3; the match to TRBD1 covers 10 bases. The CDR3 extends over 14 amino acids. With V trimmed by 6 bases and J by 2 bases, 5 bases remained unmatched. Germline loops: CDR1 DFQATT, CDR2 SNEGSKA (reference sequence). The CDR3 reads CSAEGQGVTDTQYF. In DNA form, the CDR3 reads TGCAGTGCCGAAGGACAGGGGGTCACAGATACGCAGTATTTT.

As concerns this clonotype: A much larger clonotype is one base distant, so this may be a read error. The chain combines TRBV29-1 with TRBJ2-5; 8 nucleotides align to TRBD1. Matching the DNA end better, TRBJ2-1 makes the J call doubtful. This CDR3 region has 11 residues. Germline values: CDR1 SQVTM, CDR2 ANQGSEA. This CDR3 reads CSEHRGETQFF. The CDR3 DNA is TGCAGCGAGCACAGGGGGGAGACCCAGTTCTTC.

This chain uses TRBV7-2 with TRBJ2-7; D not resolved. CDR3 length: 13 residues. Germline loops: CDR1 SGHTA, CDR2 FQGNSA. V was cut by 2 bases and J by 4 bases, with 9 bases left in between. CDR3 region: CASSLTLVYEQYF. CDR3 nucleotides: TGTGCCAGCAGCTTAACTTTGGTTTACGAGCAGTACTTC.

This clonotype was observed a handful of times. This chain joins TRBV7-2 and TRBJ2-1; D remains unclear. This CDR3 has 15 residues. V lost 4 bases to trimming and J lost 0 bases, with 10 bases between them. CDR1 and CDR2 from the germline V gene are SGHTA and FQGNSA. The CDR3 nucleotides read TGTGCCAGCAGCTCTACTTGGAGCTCCTACAATGAGCAGTTCTTC. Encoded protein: CASSSTWSSYNEQFF.

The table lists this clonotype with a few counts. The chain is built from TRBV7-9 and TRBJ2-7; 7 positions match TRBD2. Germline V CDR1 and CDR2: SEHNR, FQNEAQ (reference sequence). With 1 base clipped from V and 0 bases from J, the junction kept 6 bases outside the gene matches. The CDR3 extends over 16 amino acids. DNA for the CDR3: TGTGCCAGCAGCTTAGGGGCCCTAGCGGTCTCCTACGAGCAGTACTTC. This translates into CASSLGALAVSYEQYF.

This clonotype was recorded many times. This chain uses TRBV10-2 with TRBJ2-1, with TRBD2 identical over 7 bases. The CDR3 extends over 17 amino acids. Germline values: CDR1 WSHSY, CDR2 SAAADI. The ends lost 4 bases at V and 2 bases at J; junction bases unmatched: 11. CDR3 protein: CASSGLGDSGPYNEQFF. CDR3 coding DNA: TGCGCCAGCAGTGGTCTGGGGGATAGCGGGCCCTACAATGAGCAGTTCTTC.

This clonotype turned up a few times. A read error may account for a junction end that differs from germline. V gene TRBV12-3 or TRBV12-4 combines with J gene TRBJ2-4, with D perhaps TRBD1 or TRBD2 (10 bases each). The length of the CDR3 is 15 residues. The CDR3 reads CASSFRDRGLAGGSF. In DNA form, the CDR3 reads TGTGCCAGCAGTTTCCGGGACAGGGGATTAGCGGGAGGTTCCTTC.

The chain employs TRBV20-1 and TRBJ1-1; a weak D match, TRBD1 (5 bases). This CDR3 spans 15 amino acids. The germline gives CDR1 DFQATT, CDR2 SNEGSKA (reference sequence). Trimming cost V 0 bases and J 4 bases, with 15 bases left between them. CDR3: CSARDSMRGSTEAFF. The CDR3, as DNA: TGCAGTGCTAGAGATAGTATGAGGGGATCCACTGAAGCTTTCTTT.

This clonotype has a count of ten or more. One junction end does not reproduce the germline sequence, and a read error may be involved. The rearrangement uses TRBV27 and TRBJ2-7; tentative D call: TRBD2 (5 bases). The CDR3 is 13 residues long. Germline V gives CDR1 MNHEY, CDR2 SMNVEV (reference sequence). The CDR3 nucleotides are TGCGCCAGCAGCCCCAGACGGGGTGGCGAGCAGTACTTC. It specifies CASSPRRGGEQYF.

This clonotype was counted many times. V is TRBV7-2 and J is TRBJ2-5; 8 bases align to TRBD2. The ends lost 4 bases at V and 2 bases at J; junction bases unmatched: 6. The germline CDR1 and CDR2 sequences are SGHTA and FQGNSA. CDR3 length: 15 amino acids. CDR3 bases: TGTGCCAGCAGCTCCGGGGGACTAGTTCAAGAGACCCAGTACTTC. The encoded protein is CASSSGGLVQETQYF. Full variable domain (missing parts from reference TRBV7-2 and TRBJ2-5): GAGVSQSPSNKVTEKGKDVELRCDPISGHTALYWYRQSLGQGLEFLIYFQGNSAPDKSGLPSDRFSAERTGGSVSTLTIQRTQQEDSAVYLCASSSGGLVQETQYFGPGTRLLVL.

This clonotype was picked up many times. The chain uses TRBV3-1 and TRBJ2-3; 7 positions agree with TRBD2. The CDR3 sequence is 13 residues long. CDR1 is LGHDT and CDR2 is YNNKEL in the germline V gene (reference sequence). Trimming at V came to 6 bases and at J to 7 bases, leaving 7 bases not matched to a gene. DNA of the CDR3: TGTGCCAGCAGTTCTAGCGGTGACAATACGCAGTATTTT. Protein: CASSSSGDNTQYF.

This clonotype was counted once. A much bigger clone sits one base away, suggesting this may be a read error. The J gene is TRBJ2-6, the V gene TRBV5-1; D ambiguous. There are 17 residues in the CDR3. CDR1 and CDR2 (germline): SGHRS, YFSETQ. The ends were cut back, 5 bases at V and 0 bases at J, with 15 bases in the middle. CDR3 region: CASSFELGNSGANVLTF. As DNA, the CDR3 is TGCGCCAGCAGTTTCGAACTGGGAAACTCTGGGGCCAACGTCCTGACTTTC.

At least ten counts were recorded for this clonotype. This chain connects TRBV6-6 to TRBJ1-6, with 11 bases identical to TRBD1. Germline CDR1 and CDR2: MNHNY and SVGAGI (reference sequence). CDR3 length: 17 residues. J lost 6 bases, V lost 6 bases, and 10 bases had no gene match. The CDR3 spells CASSLLPGQGVNSPLHF. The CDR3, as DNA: TGTGCCAGCAGCCTTCTTCCGGGACAGGGGGTTAATTCACCCCTCCACTTT.

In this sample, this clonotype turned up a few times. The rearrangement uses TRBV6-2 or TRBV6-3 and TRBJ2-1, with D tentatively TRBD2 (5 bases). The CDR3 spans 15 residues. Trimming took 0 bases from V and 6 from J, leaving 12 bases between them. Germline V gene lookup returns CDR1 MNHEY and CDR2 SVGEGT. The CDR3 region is CASSYSTGSLNEQFF. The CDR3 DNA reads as TGTGCCAGCAGTTACTCGACGGGATCACTCAATGAGCAGTTCTTC.

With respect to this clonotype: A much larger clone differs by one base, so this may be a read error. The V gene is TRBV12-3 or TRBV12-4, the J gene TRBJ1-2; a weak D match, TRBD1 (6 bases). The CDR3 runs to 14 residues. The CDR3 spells CASSRTAINYGHTF. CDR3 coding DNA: TGTGCCAGCAGCCGGACAGCCATAAACTATGGCCACACCTTC.

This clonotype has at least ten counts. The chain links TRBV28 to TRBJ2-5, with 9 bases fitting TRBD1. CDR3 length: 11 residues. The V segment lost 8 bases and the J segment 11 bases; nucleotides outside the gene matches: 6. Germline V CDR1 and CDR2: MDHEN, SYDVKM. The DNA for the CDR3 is TGTGCCAGCGGGACAGGGAGAGAGCAGTACTTC. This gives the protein CASGTGREQYF.

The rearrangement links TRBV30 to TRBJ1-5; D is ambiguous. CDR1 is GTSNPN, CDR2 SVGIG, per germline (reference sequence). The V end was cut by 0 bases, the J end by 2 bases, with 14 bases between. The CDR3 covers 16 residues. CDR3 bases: TGTGCCTGGAGTGTACTGTCCCTTAGAGGCAATCAGCCCCAGCATTTT. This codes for CAWSVLSLRGNQPQHF.

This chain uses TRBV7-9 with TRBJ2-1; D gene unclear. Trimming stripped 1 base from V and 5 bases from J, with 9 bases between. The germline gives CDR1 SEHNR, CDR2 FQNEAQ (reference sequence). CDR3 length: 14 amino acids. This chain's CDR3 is CASSLVGVDNEQFF. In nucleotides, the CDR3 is TGTGCCAGCAGCTTAGTTGGTGTCGACAATGAGCAGTTCTTC.

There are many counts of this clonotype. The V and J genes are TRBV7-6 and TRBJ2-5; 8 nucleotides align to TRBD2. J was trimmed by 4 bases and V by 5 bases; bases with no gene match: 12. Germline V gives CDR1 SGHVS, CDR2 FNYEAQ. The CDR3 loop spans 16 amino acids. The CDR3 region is CASSLEVGLGSETQYF. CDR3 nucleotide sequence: TGTGCCAGCAGCCTAGAGGTGGGACTAGGTTCAGAGACCCAGTACTTC.

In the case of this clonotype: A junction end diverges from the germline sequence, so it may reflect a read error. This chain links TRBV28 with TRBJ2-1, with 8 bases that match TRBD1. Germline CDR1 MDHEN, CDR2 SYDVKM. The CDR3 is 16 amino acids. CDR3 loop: CASSYIGQGGNNEQIF. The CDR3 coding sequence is TGTGCCAGCAGTTATATCGGACAGGGCGGCAACAATGAGCAGATCTTC.